Shown below are 19 T cell receptor beta chains from a single sample sequenced in a study of Ad26.COV2.S vaccination and SARS-CoV-2 variants. The treatment: approximately 18 received Ad26.COV2.S at low or high dose, single or two shots; about 5 received placebo; per-sample allocation not given. Sampling occurred on day 63 after the first vaccine or placebo injection. Only in-frame clones appear in the TCRdb table, and some are missing; sequencing was by immunoSEQ multiplex PCR. This sample has some 480,000 clones, with approximately 90% found just once. The sample consisted of peripheral blood, taken in a trial of Ad26.COV2.S vaccine versus placebo. The receptors here all came from a person aged 18-65 years who received the Ad26.COV2.S COVID-19 vaccine or a placebo.

This clone was picked up a small number of times. The chain employs TRBV5-4 and TRBJ2-2, with 12 bases matching TRBD2. Per the germline V gene, CDR1 is SGHNT and CDR2 is YYREEE (reference sequence). The V gene end was trimmed by 4 bases and the J gene end by 4 bases; junction bases not matched to a gene: 5. The CDR3 runs to 16 residues. The CDR3 nucleotides are TGTGCCAGCAGCCCTAGCGGGAGGGGTGGCACCGGGGAGCTGTTTTTT. It specifies CASSPSGRGGTGELFF. Full variable domain (outside the CDR3, taken from reference TRBV5-4 and TRBJ2-2): ETGVTQSPTHLIKTRGQQVTLRCSSQSGHNTVSWYQQALGQGPQFIFQYYREEENGRGNFPPRFSGLQFPNYSSELNVNALELDDSALYLCASSPSGRGGTGELFFGEGSRLTVL.

V gene TRBV28 combines with J gene TRBJ1-1; D is possibly TRBD1 (5 bases). The CDR3 has 14 residues. CDR1 and CDR2 (germline): MDHEN, SYDVKM. Trimming cost V 3 bases and J 2 bases, with 10 bases left between them. The DNA of the CDR3 is TGTGCCAGCAGTTTCCAGGGAGCAAACACTGAAGCTTTCTTT. It yields the protein CASSFQGANTEAFF.

The chain has TRBV6-6 and TRBJ2-3; D call uncertain. CDR1 MNHNY and CDR2 SVGAGI come from the germline V gene (reference sequence). The CDR3 loop spans 16 amino acids. V lost 2 bases and J 0 bases, leaving 12 bases between the germline ends. The CDR3 DNA follows: TGTGCCAGCAGTTACAGGAACACGGGCAGCACAGATACGCAGTATTTT. This translates into CASSYRNTGSTDTQYF.

The chain couples TRBV7-2 to TRBJ1-6, with 7 bases identical to TRBD1. Germline CDR1 is SGHTA and CDR2 is FQGNSA. V lost 5 bases to trimming and J lost 10 bases; unmatched junction nucleotides: 11. This CDR3 is built from 15 residues. CDR3 bases: TGTGCCAGCAGCCACCTGACAGGGTATGGGTCACCCCTCCACTTT. It specifies CASSHLTGYGSPLHF.

The rearrangement uses TRBV7-9 and TRBJ1-5, with 8 bases fitting TRBD1. After removal of 5 bases from V and 3 bases from J, the junction contained 12 bases not matched to a gene. This CDR3 region has 17 residues. The V gene's germline CDR1 is SEHNR and CDR2 FQNEAQ (reference sequence). The CDR3 sequence: CASSPAGTGLINQPQHF. CDR3 bases: TGTGCCAGCAGCCCGGCCGGGACAGGATTGATCAATCAGCCCCAGCATTTT.

The gene calls are TRBV27 and TRBJ2-4, with 7 bases lining up with TRBD1. This CDR3 contains 15 residues. V dropped 4 bases and J dropped 6; count of bases not matched to a gene: 9. Germline V gives CDR1 MNHEY, CDR2 SMNVEV (reference sequence). In DNA, the CDR3 is TGTGCCAGCAGTTCCCAAACCGGACAGGCAAACATTCAGTACTTC. This sequence encodes CASSSQTGQANIQYF.

The gene calls are TRBV5-6 and TRBJ2-6, with TRBD1 as a possible D gene (5 bases). The CDR3 consists of 18 residues. Germline V gene lookup returns CDR1 SGHDT and CDR2 YYEEEE. V was shortened by 4 bases and J by 2 bases, with 19 bases between the two germline ends. The CDR3 here is CASSRGAGRVTGANVLTF. The CDR3 DNA is TGTGCCAGCAGCCGTGGGGCAGGGCGTGTAACTGGGGCCAACGTCCTGACTTTC.

The chain couples TRBV4-3 to TRBJ2-2; D remains ambiguous. Trimming removed 3 bases from V and 6 bases from J, with 5 bases in between. CDR1 is LGHNA and CDR2 is YSLEER in the germline V gene. There are 12 residues in the CDR3. For the CDR3, the DNA is TGCGCCAGCAGCCACCTAGCCGGGGAGCTGTTTTTT. Translating it yields CASSHLAGELFF.

This clone was counted a few times. The chain couples TRBV6-5 to TRBJ2-7, with 7 nucleotides matching TRBD1. V shed 5 bases, J shed 4 bases, and the junction held 8 bases outside the gene matches. The CDR3 has 14 residues. Germline V gene lookup returns CDR1 MNHEY and CDR2 SVGAGI. The CDR3 here is CASSQSTGWYEQYF. The DNA for the CDR3 is TGTGCCAGCAGTCAATCGACAGGGTGGTACGAGCAGTACTTC.

The rearrangement joins TRBV3-1 (or the pseudogene TRBV3-2) to TRBJ2-6; D unresolved. The CDR3 runs 15 residues. V was cut by 1 base and J by 3 bases, with 7 bases left in between. The germline gives CDR1 LGHDT, CDR2 YNNKEL (reference sequence). The CDR3 loop reads CASSQGVSGANVLTF. DNA for the CDR3: TGTGCCAGCAGCCAAGGTGTAAGTGGGGCCAACGTCCTGACTTTC.

The V call is TRBV19, the J call TRBJ1-5, with 8 bases identical to TRBD1. The CDR3 loop spans 15 amino acids. The V and J ends lost 5 bases and 3 bases, in that order; junction bases with no gene match: 6. CDR1 and CDR2 from the germline V gene are LNHDA and SQIVND (reference sequence). The CDR3: CASSVTGAINQPQHF. CDR3 nucleotides: TGTGCCAGTAGTGTGACAGGGGCGATCAATCAGCCCCAGCATTTT.

V and J are TRBV7-8 and TRBJ1-2; 9 nucleotides align to TRBD1. The J segment lost 8 bases and the V segment lost 5 bases, leaving 15 bases of the junction unmatched. Germline assignment: CDR1 SGHVS and CDR2 FQNEAQ. The CDR3 runs to 16 residues. The CDR3 DNA reads TGTGCCAGCAGCCCCTCCACGGGGACAGGGTTCGAGGGCTACACCTTC. Protein: CASSPSTGTGFEGYTF.

The CDR3 region has the DNA TGTGCCGGAACGGGAGAGCAGAGCACAGATACGCAGTATTTT. As protein: CAGTGEQSTDTQYF. The chain combines TRBV27 with TRBJ2-3; D is perhaps TRBD2 (6 bases). Germline values: CDR1 MNHEY, CDR2 SMNVEV (reference sequence). This CDR3 region has 14 residues. V lost 11 bases to trimming and J lost 0 bases, with 15 bases between them.

This clone has only one observation. The gene calls are TRBV28 and TRBJ1-1; D not certain. Germline V gene data show CDR1 as MDHEN and CDR2 as SYDVKM. Between the trimmed V and J ends, which lost 6 bases and 6 bases, there was a span of 17 bases. The CDR3 extends over 14 amino acids. CDR3 nucleotides: TGTGCCAGCAGCGTCCCCCATCCCATGGCTGAAGCTTTCTTT. It yields the protein CASSVPHPMAEAFF.

In regard to this clone: The same CDR3 is also encoded by other DNA sequences in this sample. The rearrangement links TRBV10-3 to TRBJ2-7, with TRBD2 matching over 8 bases. CDR1 is ENHRY, CDR2 SYGVKD, per germline. With V trimmed by 8 bases and J by 1 base, 4 bases remained unmatched. This CDR3 is 13 amino acids long. As DNA, the CDR3 is TGTGCCATCTCGGGGGGGGGTTCCTACGAGCAGTACTTC. This sequence encodes CAISGGGSYEQYF.

This chain uses TRBV7-9 with TRBJ1-2; D may be TRBD1 (5 bases). V lost 8 bases, J lost 5 bases, and 9 bases lay in between. The CDR3 extends over 11 amino acids. CDR1 is SEHNR and CDR2 is FQNEAQ in the germline V gene (reference sequence). CDR3 in amino acids: CASQGAYGYTF. DNA for the CDR3: TGTGCCAGCCAGGGAGCTTATGGCTACACCTTC.

V is TRBV29-1 and J is TRBJ1-1; D is perhaps TRBD1 (5 bases). The length of the CDR3 is 13 residues. The V gene lost 5 bases and the J gene lost 6 bases, with 16 bases spanning the gap. Germline V gives CDR1 SQVTM, CDR2 ANQGSEA. CDR3 in DNA: TGCAGCGTTTCCGGCGGGGGATTCTCTGAAGCTTTCTTT. It codes for CSVSGGGFSEAFF.

The chain recombines TRBV6-6 with TRBJ2-1; 12 bases line up with TRBD2. This CDR3 is 15 amino acids long. V was pared by 2 bases and J by 13 bases, with 9 bases of the junction left unmatched. Germline V gene sequence: CDR1 MNHNY, CDR2 SVGAGI (reference sequence). The CDR3 nucleotides read TGTGCCAGCAGTTACGGGCTAGCGGGAGGGCTGTCACAGTTCTTC. This sequence encodes CASSYGLAGGLSQFF.

V gene TRBV6-5 combines with J gene TRBJ1-2, with a weak D call TRBD1 (5 bases). CDR3 size: 14 residues. The germline gives CDR1 MNHEY, CDR2 SVGAGI. Trimming took 4 bases from V and 8 from J, leaving 17 bases between them. The CDR3 nucleotides read TGTGCCAGCAGTTCAGAAAGGGGCAGGGTCGGCTACACCTTC. This translates into CASSSERGRVGYTF.